The clone carrying this T cell receptor beta chain has a count of ten or more. Its specificity is not known. This record belongs to a study of T cells after yellow fever vaccination. Study-wide background: SMART-Seq v4 Ultra Low Input prepared libraries from low-cell fractions.

CDR3 size: 13 residues. The germline V gene encodes CDR1 SGHRS and CDR2 YFSETQ. V lost 0 bases, J lost 5 bases, and 8 bases lay in between. Researchers made TCR cDNA using 5'RACE template switching, and this step added a universal primer site and UMIs. MiXCR was run by TCRdb on the 5' RACE reads, yielding one entry per CDR3 protein. The sample consists of approximately 300,000 distinct CDR3 sequences, around a tenth of them appearing once. Study findings and constraints: Booster samples showed a return of most primary-vaccination clones (around 96% CD4, around 88% CD8).

The chain links TRBV5-1 to TRBJ2-5; no clear D. The TCR sequence derives from a man younger than 35 who received the YFV17D yellow fever vaccine. The sample consisted of CD4+ T cells sorted from PBMCs, taken 45 days after the yellow fever booster vaccination. The CDR3 here is CASSLAREETQYF. CDR3 in DNA: TGCGCCAGCAGCTTGGCCAGAGAGGAGACCCAGTACTTC.